This T cell receptor (beta chain) was recorded in a study of blood T cells in healthy people across ages. A J-beta primer mix and a sample-barcoded 5' primer were used in a second PCR of roughly 6 to 12 cycles. TCRdb redid the calling of the 5' RACE reads with MiXCR, one entry per CDR3 protein. The table lists approximately 850,000 distinct CDR3 sequences, 58% of them singletons. The CDR3 runs to 14 residues. V was trimmed by 1 base and J by 5 bases, leaving 13 bases between them. The germline V gene has CDR1 GTSNPN and CDR2 SVGIG (reference sequence). This clonotype was found a few times. The gene calls are TRBV30 and TRBJ2-3; D is undetermined. The sequence derives from a young man in good health. The sequencing input was blood. The CDR3 protein is CAWSATTVGDTQYF. Written as DNA, the CDR3 is TGTGCCTGGAGTGCTACTACGGTGGGAGATACGCAGTATTTT. The full variable domain, in which reference TRBV30 and TRBJ2-3 provide the parts outside the CDR3, is SQTIHQWPATLVQPVGSPLSLECTVEGTSNPNLYWYRQAAGRGLQLLFYSVGIGQISSEVPQNLSASRPQDRQFILSSKKLLLSDSGFYLCAWSATTVGDTQYFGPGTRLTVL.